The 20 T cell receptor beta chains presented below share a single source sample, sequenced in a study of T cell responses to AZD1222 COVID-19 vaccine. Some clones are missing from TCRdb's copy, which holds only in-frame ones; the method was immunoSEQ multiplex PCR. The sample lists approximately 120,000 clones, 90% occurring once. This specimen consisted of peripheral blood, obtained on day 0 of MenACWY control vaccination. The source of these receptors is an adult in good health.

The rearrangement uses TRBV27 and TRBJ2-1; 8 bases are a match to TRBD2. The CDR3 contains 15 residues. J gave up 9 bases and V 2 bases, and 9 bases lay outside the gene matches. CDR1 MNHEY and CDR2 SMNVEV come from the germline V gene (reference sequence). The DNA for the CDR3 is TGTGCCAGCAGTTTAAGCGCTAGCGGGTTTCGTGAGCAGTTCTTC. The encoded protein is CASSLSASGFREQFF.

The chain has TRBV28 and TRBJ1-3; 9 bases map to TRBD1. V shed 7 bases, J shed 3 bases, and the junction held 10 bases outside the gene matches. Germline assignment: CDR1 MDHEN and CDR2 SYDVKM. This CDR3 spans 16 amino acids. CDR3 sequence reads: CASKIRNRGLGNTIYF. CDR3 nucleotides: TGTGCCAGCAAGATCCGGAACAGGGGGCTTGGAAACACCATATATTTT. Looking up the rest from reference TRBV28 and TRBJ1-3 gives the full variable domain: DVKVTQSSRYLVKRTGEKVFLECVQDMDHENMFWYRQDPGLGLRLIYFSYDVKMKEKGDIPEGYSVSREKKERFSLILESASTNQTSMYLCASKIRNRGLGNTIYFGEGSWLTVV.

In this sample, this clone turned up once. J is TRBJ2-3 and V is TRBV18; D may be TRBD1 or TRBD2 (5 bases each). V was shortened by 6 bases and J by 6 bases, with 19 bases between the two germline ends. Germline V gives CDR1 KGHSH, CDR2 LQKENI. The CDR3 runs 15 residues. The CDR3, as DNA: TGTGCCAGCTCCCCTGCTTTGCAGGGAGCCGATACGCAGTATTTT. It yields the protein CASSPALQGADTQYF.

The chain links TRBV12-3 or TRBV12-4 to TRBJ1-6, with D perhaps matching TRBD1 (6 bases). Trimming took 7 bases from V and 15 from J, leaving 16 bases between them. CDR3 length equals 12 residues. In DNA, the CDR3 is TGTGCCAGCACCATTACAGGGCTTAGCCTCCACTTT. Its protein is CASTITGLSLHF.

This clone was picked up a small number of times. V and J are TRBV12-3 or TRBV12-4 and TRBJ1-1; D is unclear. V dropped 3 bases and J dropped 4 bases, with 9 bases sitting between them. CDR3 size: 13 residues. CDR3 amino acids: CASSFGAGTEAFF. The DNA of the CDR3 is TGTGCCAGCAGTTTCGGAGCCGGCACTGAAGCTTTCTTT.

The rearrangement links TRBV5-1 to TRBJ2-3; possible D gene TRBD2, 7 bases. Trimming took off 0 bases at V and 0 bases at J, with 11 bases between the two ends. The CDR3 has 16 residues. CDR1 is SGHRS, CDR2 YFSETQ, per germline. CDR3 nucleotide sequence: TGCGCCAGCAGCTTGGAGGGGGGGCTTAGCACAGATACGCAGTATTTT. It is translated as CASSLEGGLSTDTQYF.

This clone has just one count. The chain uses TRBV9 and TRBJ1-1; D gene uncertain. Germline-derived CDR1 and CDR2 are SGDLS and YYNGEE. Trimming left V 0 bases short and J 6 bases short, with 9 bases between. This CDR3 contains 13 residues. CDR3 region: CASSVGEGAEAFF. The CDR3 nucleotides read TGTGCCAGCAGCGTAGGGGAGGGAGCTGAAGCTTTCTTT.

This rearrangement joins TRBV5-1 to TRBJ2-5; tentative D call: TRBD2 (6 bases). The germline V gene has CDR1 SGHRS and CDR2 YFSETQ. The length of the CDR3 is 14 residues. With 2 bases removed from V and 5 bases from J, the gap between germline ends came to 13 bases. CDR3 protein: CASSLAGLAETQYF. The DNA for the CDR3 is TGCGCCAGCAGCTTAGCGGGTCTTGCGGAGACCCAGTACTTC. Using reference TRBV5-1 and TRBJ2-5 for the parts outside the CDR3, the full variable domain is KAGVTQTPRYLIKTRGQQVTLSCSPISGHRSVSWYQQTPGQGLQFLFEYFSETQRNKGNFPGRFSGRQFSNSRSEMNVSTLELGDSALYLCASSLAGLAETQYFGPGTRLLVL.

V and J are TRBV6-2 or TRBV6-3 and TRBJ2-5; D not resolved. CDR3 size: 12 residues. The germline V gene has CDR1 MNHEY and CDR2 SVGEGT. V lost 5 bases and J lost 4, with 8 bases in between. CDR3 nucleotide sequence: TGTGCCAGCAGTGAGTTCGGAGAGACCCAGTACTTC. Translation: CASSEFGETQYF.

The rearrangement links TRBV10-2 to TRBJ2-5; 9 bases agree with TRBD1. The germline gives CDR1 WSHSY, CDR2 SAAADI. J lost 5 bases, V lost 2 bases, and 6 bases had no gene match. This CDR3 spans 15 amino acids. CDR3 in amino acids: CASSEQGTGLETQYF. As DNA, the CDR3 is TGCGCCAGCAGTGAGCAGGGGACAGGGCTGGAGACCCAGTACTTC.

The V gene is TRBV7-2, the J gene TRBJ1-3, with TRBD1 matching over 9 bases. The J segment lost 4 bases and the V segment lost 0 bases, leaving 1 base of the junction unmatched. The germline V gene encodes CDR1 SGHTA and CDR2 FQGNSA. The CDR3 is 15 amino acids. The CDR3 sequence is CASSLAGTGGNTIYF. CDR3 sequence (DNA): TGTGCCAGCAGCTTAGCTGGGACAGGGGGAAACACCATATATTTT.

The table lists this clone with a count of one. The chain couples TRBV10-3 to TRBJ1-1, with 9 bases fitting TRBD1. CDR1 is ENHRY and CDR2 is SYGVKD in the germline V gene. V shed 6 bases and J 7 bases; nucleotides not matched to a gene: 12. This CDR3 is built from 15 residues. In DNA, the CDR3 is TGTGCCATCAGGGGGGGACAGGGTATTGAGGTTGAAGCTTTCTTT. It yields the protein CAIRGGQGIEVEAFF.

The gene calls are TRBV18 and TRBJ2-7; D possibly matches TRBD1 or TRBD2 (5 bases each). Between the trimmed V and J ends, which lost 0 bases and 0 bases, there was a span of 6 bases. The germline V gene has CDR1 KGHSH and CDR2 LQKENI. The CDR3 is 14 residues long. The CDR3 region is CASSPPRGSYEQYF. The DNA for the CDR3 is TGTGCCAGCTCACCACCGAGGGGCTCCTACGAGCAGTACTTC.

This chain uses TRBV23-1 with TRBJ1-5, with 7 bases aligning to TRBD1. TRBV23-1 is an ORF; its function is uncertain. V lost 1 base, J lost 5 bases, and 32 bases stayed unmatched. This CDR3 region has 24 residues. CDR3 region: CASSQWYPGVRDRPNQVVHQPQHF. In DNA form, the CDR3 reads TGCGCCAGCAGTCAATGGTACCCCGGAGTCCGGGACAGACCTAATCAGGTCGTCCATCAGCCCCAGCATTTT.

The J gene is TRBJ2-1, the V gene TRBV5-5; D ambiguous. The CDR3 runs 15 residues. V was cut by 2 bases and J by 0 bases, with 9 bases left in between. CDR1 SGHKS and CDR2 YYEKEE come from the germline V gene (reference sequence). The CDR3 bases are TGTGCCAGCAGCTTACTTTGGAGCTCCTACAATGAGCAGTTCTTC. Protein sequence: CASSLLWSSYNEQFF.

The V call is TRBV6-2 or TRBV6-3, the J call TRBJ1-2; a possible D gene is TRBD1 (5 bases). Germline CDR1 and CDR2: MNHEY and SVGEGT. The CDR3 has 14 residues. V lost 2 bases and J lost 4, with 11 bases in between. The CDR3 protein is CASSYSRGTYGYTF. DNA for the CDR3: TGTGCCAGCAGTTACAGTCGGGGGACCTATGGCTACACCTTC.

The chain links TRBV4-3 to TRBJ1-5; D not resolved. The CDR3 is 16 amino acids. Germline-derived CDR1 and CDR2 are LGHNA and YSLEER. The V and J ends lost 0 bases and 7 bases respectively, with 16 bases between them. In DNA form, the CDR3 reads TGCGCCAGCAGCCAAGATTGGGGAGGGTCAGTACAGCCCCAGCATTTT. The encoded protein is CASSQDWGGSVQPQHF.

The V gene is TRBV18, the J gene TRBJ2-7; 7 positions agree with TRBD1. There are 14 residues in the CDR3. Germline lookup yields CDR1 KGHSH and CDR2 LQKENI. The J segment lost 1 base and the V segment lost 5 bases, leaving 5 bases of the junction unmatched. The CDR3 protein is CASSAGTESYEQYV. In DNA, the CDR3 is TGTGCCAGCTCAGCCGGGACAGAGTCCTACGAGCAGTACGTC.

CDR3 nucleotide sequence: TGTGCCAGTAGTTGGGCACTGAACACCGGGGAGCTGTTTTTT. Translating gives CASSWALNTGELFF. This sequence joins TRBV19 and TRBJ2-2; D ambiguous. The CDR3 has 14 residues. With 5 bases removed from V and 1 base from J, the gap between germline ends came to 8 bases. Germline V lookup: CDR1 LNHDA, CDR2 SQIVND (reference sequence).

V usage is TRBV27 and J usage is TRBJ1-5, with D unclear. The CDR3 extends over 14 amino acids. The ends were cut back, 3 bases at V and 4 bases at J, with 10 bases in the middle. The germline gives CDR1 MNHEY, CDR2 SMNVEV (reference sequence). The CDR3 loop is CASSFKSQNQPQHF. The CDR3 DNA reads TGTGCCAGCAGTTTCAAGAGCCAAAATCAGCCCCAGCATTTT.